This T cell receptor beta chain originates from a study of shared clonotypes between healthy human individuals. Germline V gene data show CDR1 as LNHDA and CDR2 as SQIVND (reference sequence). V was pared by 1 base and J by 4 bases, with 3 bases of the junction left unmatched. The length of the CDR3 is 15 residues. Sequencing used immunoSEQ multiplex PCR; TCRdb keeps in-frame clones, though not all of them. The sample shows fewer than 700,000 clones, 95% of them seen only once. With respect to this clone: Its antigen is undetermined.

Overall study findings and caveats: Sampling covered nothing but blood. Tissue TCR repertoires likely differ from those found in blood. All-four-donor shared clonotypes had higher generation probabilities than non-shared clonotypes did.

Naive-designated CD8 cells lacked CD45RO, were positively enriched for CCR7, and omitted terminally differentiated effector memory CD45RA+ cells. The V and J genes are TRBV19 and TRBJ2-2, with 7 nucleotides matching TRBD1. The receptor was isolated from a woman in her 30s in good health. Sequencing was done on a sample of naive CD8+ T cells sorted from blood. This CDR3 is CASSIGTGSTGELFF. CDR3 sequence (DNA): TGTGCCAGTAGTATAGGGACAGGATCCACCGGGGAGCTGTTTTTT.